Below, 17 T cell receptor beta chains from the same sample are listed, as sequenced in a study of shared clonotypes between healthy human individuals. Data came from immunoSEQ multiplex PCR; TCRdb stores just in-frame clones and leaves some out. The sample shows under 2.5 million clones, 80% to 95% of them seen only once. Source material: naive CD4+ T cells from PBMCs. Sample subset: CD45RA+ positively selected. Receptors were obtained from a man between 18 and 35 years old in good health. Some clones in this sample may be carry-over from other donors' samples.

The chain combines TRBV7-8 with TRBJ2-3; no clear D. The CDR3 spans 11 residues. Trimming removed 4 bases from V and 2 bases from J, with 1 base in between. CDR1 and CDR2 (germline): SGHVS, FQNEAQ. CDR3 amino acids: CASSYTDTQYF. The CDR3 bases are TGTGCCAGCAGCTACACAGATACGCAGTATTTT.

V and J are TRBV28 and TRBJ2-3; TRBD2 matches 8 bases. Germline CDR1 is MDHEN and CDR2 is SYDVKM. Trimming took 6 bases from V and 5 from J; bases not matched to a gene: 13. The CDR3 consists of 16 residues. DNA of the CDR3: TGTGCCAGCAGAGGGTTTACGGGAGGGCCGAGAGATACGCAGTATTTT. Its translation is CASRGFTGGPRDTQYF.

This clone appeared once. The V call is TRBV6-5, the J call TRBJ2-1; 10 nucleotides agree with TRBD2. Germline CDR1 is MNHEY and CDR2 is SVGAGI. V dropped 0 bases and J dropped 16; count of bases not matched to a gene: 6. CDR3 size: 13 residues. The CDR3 DNA follows: TGTGCCAGCAGTTACTCGACTAGCGGGCGCCTATTCTTC. Its protein product is CASSYSTSGRLFF.

The CDR3 loop reads CASSLFPGLAANEQFF. The CDR3 region has the DNA TGTGCCAGCAGCTTGTTTCCAGGACTAGCGGCCAATGAGCAGTTCTTC. This chain connects TRBV5-5 to TRBJ2-1; 10 bases are a match to TRBD2. The CDR3 is 16 amino acids. CDR1 SGHKS and CDR2 YYEKEE come from the germline V gene (reference sequence). V gave up 1 base and J gave up 6 bases; unmatched junction bases: 7.

The chain recombines TRBV5-6 with TRBJ2-3; the D is unclear. Germline V gene lookup returns CDR1 SGHDT and CDR2 YYEEEE. Trimming cost V 1 base and J 0 bases, with 9 bases left between them. There are 15 residues in the CDR3. The CDR3 is CASSLTSKSTDTQYF. The DNA of the CDR3 is TGTGCCAGCAGCTTGACATCTAAAAGCACAGATACGCAGTATTTT.

The chain links TRBV29-1 to TRBJ1-2; 8 bases fit TRBD1. The germline V gene has CDR1 SQVTM and CDR2 ANQGSEA. With 4 bases clipped from V and 6 bases from J, the junction kept 7 bases outside the gene matches. The CDR3 covers 13 residues. DNA of the CDR3: TGCAGCGTTGTGTCAGGGGGCCGTAATGGCTACACCTTC. This gives the protein CSVVSGGRNGYTF.

The chain has TRBV28 and TRBJ1-2, with TRBD1 identical over 9 bases. The CDR3 is 16 residues long. CDR1 and CDR2 from the germline V gene are MDHEN and SYDVKM. V gave up 7 bases and J gave up 4 bases; unmatched junction bases: 13. CDR3: CASIPGQGPLGYGYTF. CDR3 DNA sequence: TGTGCCAGCATTCCGGGACAGGGTCCCCTAGGCTATGGCTACACCTTC.

V gene TRBV7-3 combines with J gene TRBJ2-3; D is undetermined. CDR3 length: 14 amino acids. V was shortened by 4 bases and J by 6 bases, with 14 bases between the two germline ends. Germline values: CDR1 SGHTA, CDR2 FQGTGA. CDR3 in DNA: TGTGCCAGCAGCTCGGGCCTTTCCGGGGATACGCAGTATTTT. Protein product: CASSSGLSGDTQYF.

This clone has a single count. The rearrangement uses TRBV7-3 and TRBJ2-3; D is possibly TRBD2 (5 bases). Per the germline V gene, CDR1 is SGHTA and CDR2 is FQGTGA. CDR3 length: 15 amino acids. Trimming cost V 4 bases and J 1 base, with 12 bases left between them. In DNA form, the CDR3 reads TGTGCCAGCAGCTCGAACACACTAGGCACAGATACGCAGTATTTT. It translates to CASSSNTLGTDTQYF. The entire variable domain, with the rest obtained from reference TRBV7-3 and TRBJ2-3, is as follows: GAGVSQTPSNKVTEKGKYVELRCDPISGHTALYWYRQSLGQGPEFLIYFQGTGAADDSGLPNDRFFAVRPEGSVSTLKIQRTERGDSAVYLCASSSNTLGTDTQYFGPGTRLTVL.

Remarks on this clone: The identical CDR3 is also encoded by other nucleotide sequences in the sample. CDR3 protein: CASSLTGNEKLFF. CDR3 coding DNA: TGTGCCAGCAGTTTGACAGGGAACGAAAAACTGTTTTTT. The chain carries TRBV28 and TRBJ1-4; 7 nucleotides line up with TRBD1. Looked up from germline, CDR1 is MDHEN and CDR2 is SYDVKM. J was trimmed by 8 bases and V by 3 bases; bases with no gene match: 3. This CDR3 spans 13 amino acids. Combining the CDR3 with reference TRBV28 and TRBJ1-4 gives the whole variable domain DVKVTQSSRYLVKRTGEKVFLECVQDMDHENMFWYRQDPGLGLRLIYFSYDVKMKEKGDIPEGYSVSREKKERFSLILESASTNQTSMYLCASSLTGNEKLFFGSGTQLSVL.

This rearrangement joins TRBV6-6 to TRBJ2-3; 9 nucleotides agree with TRBD2. V gave up 2 bases and J gave up 4 bases; unmatched junction bases: 4. Germline V gives CDR1 MNHNY, CDR2 SVGAGI (reference sequence). The CDR3 sequence is 15 residues long. CDR3 nucleotides: TGTGCCAGCAGTTACGTAGCGGGAGTTTCAGATACGCAGTATTTT. Its protein product is CASSYVAGVSDTQYF.

The genes are TRBV9 and TRBJ2-7; no definite D call. The CDR3 loop spans 15 amino acids. The germline V gene has CDR1 SGDLS and CDR2 YYNGEE. V was cut by 0 bases and J by 1 base, with 11 bases left in between. The CDR3 loop is CASSVGWGVSYEQYF. The CDR3 nucleotides are TGTGCCAGCAGCGTAGGTTGGGGTGTTTCCTACGAGCAGTACTTC. The full variable domain, rest sourced from reference TRBV9 and TRBJ2-7, is DSGVTQTPKHLITATGQRVTLRCSPRSGDLSVYWYQQSLDQGLQFLIQYYNGEERAKGNILERFSAQQFPDLHSELNLSSLELGDSALYFCASSVGWGVSYEQYFGPGTRLTVT.

The rearrangement uses TRBV4-1 and TRBJ2-1; 11 bases align to TRBD2. This CDR3 is 16 amino acids long. Germline V gives CDR1 MGHRA, CDR2 YSYEKL. With 4 bases clipped from V and 6 bases from J, the junction kept 8 bases outside the gene matches. Here the CDR3 reads CASSRLPGLAANEQFF. As DNA, the CDR3 is TGCGCCAGCAGCCGTCTTCCGGGACTAGCGGCCAATGAGCAGTTCTTC.

The chain couples TRBV18 to TRBJ2-5; D possibly matches TRBD1 or TRBD2 (5 bases each). The germline V and J ends were trimmed by 3 bases and 1 base, with 12 bases remaining between them. Germline values: CDR1 KGHSH, CDR2 LQKENI. This CDR3 is built from 15 residues. The CDR3 loop reads CASSPGRDLQETQYF. The CDR3 DNA follows: TGTGCCAGCTCACCGGGCAGGGACCTCCAAGAGACCCAGTACTTC.

The rearrangement links TRBV14 to TRBJ2-5, with TRBD2 matching over 11 bases. Trimming cost V 0 bases and J 8 bases; bases outside gene matches: 5. The germline CDR1 and CDR2 sequences are SGHDN and FVKESK. CDR3 size: 15 residues. In nucleotides, the CDR3 is TGTGCCAGCAGCCAAGATCTAGCGGGAGGAATAACCCAGTACTTC. Encoded protein: CASSQDLAGGITQYF. Using reference TRBV14 and TRBJ2-5 for the parts outside the CDR3, the full variable domain is EAGVTQFPSHSVIEKGQTVTLRCDPISGHDNLYWYRRVMGKEIKFLLHFVKESKQDESGMPNNRFLAERTGGTYSTLKVQPAELEDSGVYFCASSQDLAGGITQYFGPGTRLLVL.

This chain links TRBV28 with TRBJ2-1; D call uncertain. This CDR3 is 11 amino acids long. CDR1 and CDR2 (germline): MDHEN, SYDVKM. Trimming shortened V by 6 bases and J by 7 bases, and 7 bases separated the two germline ends. This CDR3 reads CASSPTNEQFF. In DNA form, the CDR3 reads TGTGCCAGCAGCCCGACAAATGAGCAGTTCTTC. Complete variable domain (other parts from reference TRBV28 and TRBJ2-1): DVKVTQSSRYLVKRTGEKVFLECVQDMDHENMFWYRQDPGLGLRLIYFSYDVKMKEKGDIPEGYSVSREKKERFSLILESASTNQTSMYLCASSPTNEQFFGPGTRLTVL.

The chain couples TRBV19 to TRBJ2-7; TRBD2 aligns across 7 bases. V shed 3 bases, J shed 4 bases, and the junction held 6 bases outside the gene matches. Germline values: CDR1 LNHDA, CDR2 SQIVND (reference sequence). This CDR3 comprises 14 residues. CDR3 residues: CASSIPGLLYEQYF. CDR3 in DNA: TGTGCCAGTAGTATTCCGGGACTACTTTACGAGCAGTACTTC. Full variable domain (rest looked up from reference TRBV19 and TRBJ2-7): DGGITQSPKYLFRKEGQNVTLSCEQNLNHDAMYWYRQDPGQGLRLIYYSQIVNDFQKGDIAEGYSVSREKKESFPLTVTSAQKNPTAFYLCASSIPGLLYEQYFGPGTRLTVT.